This T cell receptor beta chain was retrieved from a study of a mutant IDH1 vaccine in newly diagnosed glioma. General study points: Seemingly, top peripheral T cell clonotype changes bore no relation to pseudoprogression.

V shed 3 bases and J shed 1 base, with 7 bases lying between them. Germline loops: CDR1 SGHRS, CDR2 YFSETQ. The CDR3 spans 13 residues. Details on this clone: Its antigen is as yet unknown.

Time point meaning: week 5, during vaccination. Every vaccine dose comprised 300 ug of mutant IDH1 20-mer peptide plus topical imiquimod. TCRdb's copy holds only in-frame clones and misses some; the assay was immunoSEQ multiplex PCR. The data contain 37,000 or so clones, roughly 80% of them seen just once; the ten biggest clones take up approximately 25%. The chain combines TRBV5-1 with TRBJ2-5; D call uncertain. This material consisted of PBMCs, taken from a glioma patient whose treatment included an IDH1 peptide vaccine. The origin of this receptor is a man aged 30 to 39 with glioma. The CDR3 region has the DNA TGCGCCAGCAGCTCCACCTCCCAAGAGACCCAGTACTTC. Protein sequence: CASSSTSQETQYF.